This T cell receptor beta chain derives from a study of CD8 T cells in ankylosing spondylitis. TCRdb re-analysed the 5' RACE reads in MiXCR, keeping a single row per CDR3 protein. The sample records under 250,000 distinct CDR3 sequences, over 9.5% being singletons. The CDR3 totals 11 residues. The germline V gene has CDR1 SQVTM and CDR2 ANQGSEA. V was shortened by 4 bases and J by 4 bases, with 7 bases between the two germline ends. This clonotype was recorded at least ten times. The clonotype comes from a male donor with ankylosing spondylitis or in good health (not recorded which). What was sequenced was blood, either unsorted or a sorted T cell fraction (not recorded which). The V gene is TRBV29-1, the J gene TRBJ1-1, with D maybe TRBD1 (6 bases). This chain's CDR3 is CSVGTATEAFF. The CDR3 nucleotides read TGCAGCGTTGGGACAGCCACTGAAGCTTTCTTT.